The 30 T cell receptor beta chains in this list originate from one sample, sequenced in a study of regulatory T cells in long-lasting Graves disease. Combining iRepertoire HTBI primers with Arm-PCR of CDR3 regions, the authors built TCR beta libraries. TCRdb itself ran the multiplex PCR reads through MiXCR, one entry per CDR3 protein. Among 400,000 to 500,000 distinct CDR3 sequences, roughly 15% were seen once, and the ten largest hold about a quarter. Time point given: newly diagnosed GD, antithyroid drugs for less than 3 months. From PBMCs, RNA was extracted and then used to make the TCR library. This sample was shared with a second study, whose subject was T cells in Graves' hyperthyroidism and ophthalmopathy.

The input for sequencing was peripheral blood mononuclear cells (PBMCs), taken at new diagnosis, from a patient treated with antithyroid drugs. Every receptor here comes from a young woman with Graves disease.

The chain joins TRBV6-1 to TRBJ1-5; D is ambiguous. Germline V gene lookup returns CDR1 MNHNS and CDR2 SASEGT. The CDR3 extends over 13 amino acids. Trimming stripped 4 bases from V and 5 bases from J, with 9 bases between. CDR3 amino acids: CASSVAKDQPQHF. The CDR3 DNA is TGTGCCAGCAGTGTAGCAAAGGATCAGCCCCAGCATTTT.

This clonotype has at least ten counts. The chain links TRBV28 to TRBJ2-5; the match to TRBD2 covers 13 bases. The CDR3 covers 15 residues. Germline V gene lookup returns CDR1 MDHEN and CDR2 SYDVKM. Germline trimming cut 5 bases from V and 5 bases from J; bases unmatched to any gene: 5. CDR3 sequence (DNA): TGTGCCAGCAGTCCCTCGACTAGCGGGAGGGAGACCCAGTACTTC. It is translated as CASSPSTSGRETQYF.

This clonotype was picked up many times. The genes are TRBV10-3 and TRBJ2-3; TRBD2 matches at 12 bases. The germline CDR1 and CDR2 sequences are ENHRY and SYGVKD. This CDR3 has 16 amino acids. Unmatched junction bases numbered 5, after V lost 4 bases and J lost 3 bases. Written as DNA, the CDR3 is TGTGCCATCAGTGCCTCCGGGACTAGCGGGACAGATACGCAGTATTTT. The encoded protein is CAISASGTSGTDTQYF.

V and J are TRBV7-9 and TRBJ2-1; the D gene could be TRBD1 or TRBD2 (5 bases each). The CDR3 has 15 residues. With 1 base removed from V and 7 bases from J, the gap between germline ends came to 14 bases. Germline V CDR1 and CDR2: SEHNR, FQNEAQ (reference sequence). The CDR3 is CASSLGQGRENEQFF. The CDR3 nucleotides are TGTGCCAGCAGCTTAGGCCAGGGAAGGGAGAATGAGCAGTTCTTC. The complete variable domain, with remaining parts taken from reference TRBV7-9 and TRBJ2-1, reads DTGVSQNPRHKITKRGQNVTFRCDPISEHNRLYWYRQTLGQGPEFLTYFQNEAQLEKSRLLSDRFSAERPKGSFSTLEIQRTEQGDSAMYLCASSLGQGRENEQFFGPGTRLTVL.

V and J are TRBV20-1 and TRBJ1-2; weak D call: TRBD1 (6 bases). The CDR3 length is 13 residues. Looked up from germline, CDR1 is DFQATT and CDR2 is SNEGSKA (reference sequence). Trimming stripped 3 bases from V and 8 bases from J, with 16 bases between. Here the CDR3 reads CSASSQGVGGYTF. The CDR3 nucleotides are TGCAGTGCTAGTTCACAGGGAGTCGGAGGCTACACCTTC.

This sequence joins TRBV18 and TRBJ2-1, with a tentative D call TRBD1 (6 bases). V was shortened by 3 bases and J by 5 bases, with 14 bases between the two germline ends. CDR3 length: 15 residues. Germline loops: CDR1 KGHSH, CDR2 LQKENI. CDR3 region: CASSPRRRQDNEQFF. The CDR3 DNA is TGTGCCAGCTCACCCAGGCGGCGACAGGACAATGAGCAGTTCTTC.

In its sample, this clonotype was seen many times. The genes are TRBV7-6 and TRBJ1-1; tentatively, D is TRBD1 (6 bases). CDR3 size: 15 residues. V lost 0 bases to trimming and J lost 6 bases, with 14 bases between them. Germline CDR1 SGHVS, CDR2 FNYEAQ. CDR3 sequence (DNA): TGTGCCAGCAGCTTAGCGCAAGGGGGAGAGGCTGAAGCTTTCTTT. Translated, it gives CASSLAQGGEAEAFF.

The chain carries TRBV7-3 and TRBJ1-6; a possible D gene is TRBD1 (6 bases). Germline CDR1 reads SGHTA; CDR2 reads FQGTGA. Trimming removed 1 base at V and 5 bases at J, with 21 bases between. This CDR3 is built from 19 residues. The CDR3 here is CASSLRRAPGHTDNSPLHF. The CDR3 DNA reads TGTGCCAGCAGCTTAAGGCGGGCCCCGGGACACACAGATAATTCACCCCTCCACTTT.

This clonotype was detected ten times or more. CDR3 DNA: TGTGCCAGCAGTCCCCGTAACGGACGGGAGACCCAGTACTTC. Translating it yields CASSPRNGRETQYF. The chain carries TRBV12-3 or TRBV12-4 and TRBJ2-5; D remains unclear. The CDR3 is made up of 14 amino acids. V lost 5 bases to trimming and J lost 5 bases, with 15 bases between them.

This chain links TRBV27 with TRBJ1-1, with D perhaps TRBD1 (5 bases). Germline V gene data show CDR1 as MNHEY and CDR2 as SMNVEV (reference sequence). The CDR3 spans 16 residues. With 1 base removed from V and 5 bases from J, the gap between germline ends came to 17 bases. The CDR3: CASSLYLPQGTTEAFF. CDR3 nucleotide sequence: TGTGCCAGCAGTTTATATCTTCCTCAGGGAACTACTGAAGCTTTCTTT.

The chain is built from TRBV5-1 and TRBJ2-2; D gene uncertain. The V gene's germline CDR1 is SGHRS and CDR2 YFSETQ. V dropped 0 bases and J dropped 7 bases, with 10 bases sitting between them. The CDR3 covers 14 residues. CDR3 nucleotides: TGCGCCAGCAGCTTGGGGTCAGGTATCGGGGAGCTGTTTTTT. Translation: CASSLGSGIGELFF.

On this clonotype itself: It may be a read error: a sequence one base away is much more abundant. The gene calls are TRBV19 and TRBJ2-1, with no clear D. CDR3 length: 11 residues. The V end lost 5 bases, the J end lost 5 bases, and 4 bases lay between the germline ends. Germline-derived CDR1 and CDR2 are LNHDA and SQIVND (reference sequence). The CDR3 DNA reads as TGTGCCAGTAGTTGGCACAATGAGCAGTTCTTC. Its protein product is CASSWHNEQFF. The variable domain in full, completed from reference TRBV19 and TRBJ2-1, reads DGGITQSPKYLFRKEGQNVTLSCEQNLNHDAMYWYRQDPGQGLRLIYYSQIVNDFQKGDIAEGYSVSREKKESFPLTVTSAQKNPTAFYLCASSWHNEQFFGPGTRLTVL.

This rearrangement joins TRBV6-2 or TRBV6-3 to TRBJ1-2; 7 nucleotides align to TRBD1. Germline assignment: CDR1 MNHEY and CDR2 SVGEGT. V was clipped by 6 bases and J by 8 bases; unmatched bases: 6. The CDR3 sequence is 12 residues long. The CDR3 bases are TGTGCCAGCAGGCGAGCAGGGGGAGGCTACACCTTC. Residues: CASRRAGGGYTF.

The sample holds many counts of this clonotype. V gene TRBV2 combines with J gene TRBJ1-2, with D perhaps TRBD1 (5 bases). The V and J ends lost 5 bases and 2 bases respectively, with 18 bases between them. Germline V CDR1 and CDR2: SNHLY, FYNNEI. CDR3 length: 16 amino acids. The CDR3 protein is CASSSNTGRGNYGYTF. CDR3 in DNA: TGTGCCAGCAGTTCTAATACAGGCCGAGGGAACTATGGCTACACCTTC. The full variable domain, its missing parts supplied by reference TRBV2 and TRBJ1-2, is EPEVTQTPSHQVTQMGQEVILRCVPISNHLYFYWYRQILGQKVEFLVSFYNNEISEKSEIFDDQFSVERPDGSNFTLKIRSTKLEDSAMYFCASSSNTGRGNYGYTFGSGTRLTVV.

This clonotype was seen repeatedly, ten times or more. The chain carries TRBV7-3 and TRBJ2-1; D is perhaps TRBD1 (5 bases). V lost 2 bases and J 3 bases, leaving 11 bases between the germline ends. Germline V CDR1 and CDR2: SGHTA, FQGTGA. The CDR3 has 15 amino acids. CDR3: CASSLGQGDYNEQFF. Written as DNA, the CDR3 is TGTGCCAGCAGCTTAGGGCAGGGTGACTACAATGAGCAGTTCTTC. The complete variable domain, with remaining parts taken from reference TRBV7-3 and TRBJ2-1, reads GAGVSQTPSNKVTEKGKYVELRCDPISGHTALYWYRQSLGQGPEFLIYFQGTGAADDSGLPNDRFFAVRPEGSVSTLKIQRTERGDSAVYLCASSLGQGDYNEQFFGPGTRLTVL.

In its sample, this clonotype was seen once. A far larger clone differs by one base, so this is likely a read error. In nucleotides, the CDR3 is TGTGCCAGCAGTGTTGTGGAATTGGACACTGAAGCTTTCTTT. It is translated as CASSVVELDTEAFF. The rearrangement links TRBV7-9 to TRBJ1-1; no firm D call. In germline, CDR1 is SEHNR, CDR2 FQNEAQ (reference sequence). This CDR3 has 14 amino acids. Trimming shortened V by 6 bases and J by 3 bases, and 14 bases separated the two germline ends.

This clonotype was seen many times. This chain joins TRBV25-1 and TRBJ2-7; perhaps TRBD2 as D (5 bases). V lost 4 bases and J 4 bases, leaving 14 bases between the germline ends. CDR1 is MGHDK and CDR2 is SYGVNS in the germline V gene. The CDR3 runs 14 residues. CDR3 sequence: CASSGRGSEYEQYF. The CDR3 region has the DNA TGTGCCAGCAGTGGGCGAGGGAGTGAGTACGAGCAGTACTTC.

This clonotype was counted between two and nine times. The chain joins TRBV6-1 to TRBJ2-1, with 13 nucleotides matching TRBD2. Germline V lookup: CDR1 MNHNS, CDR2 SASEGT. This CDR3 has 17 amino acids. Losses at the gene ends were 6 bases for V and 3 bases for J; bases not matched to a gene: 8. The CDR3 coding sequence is TGTGCCAGCAGGAGACACGGACTAGCGGGAGTCTACAATGAGCAGTTCTTC. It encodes CASRRHGLAGVYNEQFF.

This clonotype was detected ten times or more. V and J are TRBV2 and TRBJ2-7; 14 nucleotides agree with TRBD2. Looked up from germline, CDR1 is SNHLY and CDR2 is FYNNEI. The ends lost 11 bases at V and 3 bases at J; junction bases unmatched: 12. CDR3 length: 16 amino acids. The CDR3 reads CAFRRGTSGGYYEQYF. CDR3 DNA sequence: TGTGCCTTCCGGAGGGGGACTAGCGGGGGCTACTACGAGCAGTACTTC.

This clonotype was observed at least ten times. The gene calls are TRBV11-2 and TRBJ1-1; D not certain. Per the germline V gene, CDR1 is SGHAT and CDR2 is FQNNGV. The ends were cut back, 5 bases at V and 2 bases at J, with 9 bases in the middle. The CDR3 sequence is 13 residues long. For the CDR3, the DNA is TGTGCCAGCAGCCCCCAGACAAACACTGAAGCTTTCTTT. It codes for CASSPQTNTEAFF.

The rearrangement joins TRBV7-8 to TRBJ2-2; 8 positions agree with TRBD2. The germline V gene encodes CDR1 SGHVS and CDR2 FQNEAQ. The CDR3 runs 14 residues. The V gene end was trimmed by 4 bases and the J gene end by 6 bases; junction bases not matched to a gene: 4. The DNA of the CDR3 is TGTGCCAGCAGCTCCTCGGGAGGGGCCGGGGAGCTGTTTTTT. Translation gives CASSSSGGAGELFF.

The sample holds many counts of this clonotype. CDR3 in amino acids: CASCYSWTGDTEAFF. CDR3 DNA: TGTGCCAGCTGCTACAGTTGGACGGGGGACACTGAAGCTTTCTTT. The chain links TRBV7-2 to TRBJ1-1, with a possible D match to TRBD1 (5 bases). V dropped 8 bases and J dropped 3 bases, with 19 bases sitting between them. Germline CDR1 SGHTA, CDR2 FQGNSA. CDR3 length: 15 residues.

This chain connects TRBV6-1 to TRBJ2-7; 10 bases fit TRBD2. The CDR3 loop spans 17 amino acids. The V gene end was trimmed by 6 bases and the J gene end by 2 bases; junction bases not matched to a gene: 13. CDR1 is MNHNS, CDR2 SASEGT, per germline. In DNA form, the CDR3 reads TGTGCCAGCAGGTCCGTCCCCGCTAGCGGGAGAACCTACGAGCAGTACTTC. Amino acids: CASRSVPASGRTYEQYF.

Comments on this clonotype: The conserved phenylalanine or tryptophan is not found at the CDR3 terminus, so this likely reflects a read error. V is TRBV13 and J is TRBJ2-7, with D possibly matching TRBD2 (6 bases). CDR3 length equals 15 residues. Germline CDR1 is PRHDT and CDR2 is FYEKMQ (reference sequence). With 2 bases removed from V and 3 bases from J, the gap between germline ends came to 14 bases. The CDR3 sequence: CASSLRNGSGYEQYS. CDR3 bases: TGTGCCAGCAGCTTAAGGAACGGGAGTGGCTACGAGCAGTACTCC.

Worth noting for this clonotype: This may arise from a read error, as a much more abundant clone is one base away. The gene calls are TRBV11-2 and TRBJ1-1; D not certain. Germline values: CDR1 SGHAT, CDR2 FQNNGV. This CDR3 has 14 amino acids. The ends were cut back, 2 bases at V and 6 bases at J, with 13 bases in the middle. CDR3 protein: CASSLIRAVSEAFF. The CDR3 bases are TGTGCCAGCAGCTTAATTCGGGCAGTATCTGAAGCTTTCTTT.

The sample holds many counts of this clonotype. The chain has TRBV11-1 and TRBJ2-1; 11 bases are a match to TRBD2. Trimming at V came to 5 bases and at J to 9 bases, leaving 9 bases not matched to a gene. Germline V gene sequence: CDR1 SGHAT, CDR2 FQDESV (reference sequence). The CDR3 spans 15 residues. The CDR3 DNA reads TGTGCCAGCAGCACCCCACTAGCGGGAGAGAGTGAGCAGTTCTTC. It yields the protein CASSTPLAGESEQFF.

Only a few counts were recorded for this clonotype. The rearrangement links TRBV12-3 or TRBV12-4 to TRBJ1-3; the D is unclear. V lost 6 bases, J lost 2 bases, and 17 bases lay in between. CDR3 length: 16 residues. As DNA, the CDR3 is TGTGCCAGCAGCCCATCAGGACTGTCTGCTGGAAACACCATATATTTT. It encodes CASSPSGLSAGNTIYF.

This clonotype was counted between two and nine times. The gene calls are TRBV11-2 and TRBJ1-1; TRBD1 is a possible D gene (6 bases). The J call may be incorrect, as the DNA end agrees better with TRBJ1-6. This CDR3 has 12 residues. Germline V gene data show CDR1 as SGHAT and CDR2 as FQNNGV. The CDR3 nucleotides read TGTGCCAGCAGCCCGCCAGGGGTCACCCTCCACTTT. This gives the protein CASSPPGVTLHF.

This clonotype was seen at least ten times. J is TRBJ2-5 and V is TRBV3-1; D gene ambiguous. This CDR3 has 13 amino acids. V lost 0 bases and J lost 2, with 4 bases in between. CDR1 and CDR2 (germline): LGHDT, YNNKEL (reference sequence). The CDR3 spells CASSQDWQETQYF. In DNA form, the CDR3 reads TGTGCCAGCAGCCAAGACTGGCAAGAGACCCAGTACTTC.

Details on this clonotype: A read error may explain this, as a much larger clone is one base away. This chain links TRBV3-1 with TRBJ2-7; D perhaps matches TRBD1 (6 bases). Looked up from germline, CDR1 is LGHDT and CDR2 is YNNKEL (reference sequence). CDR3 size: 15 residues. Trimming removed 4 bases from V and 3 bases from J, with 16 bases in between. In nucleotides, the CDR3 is TGTGCCAGCAGCCTCTCACAGGGTCCCATCTACGAGCAGTACTTC. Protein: CASSLSQGPIYEQYF.